This T cell receptor (beta chain) originates from a study of PD-1 blockade in classical Hodgkin lymphoma. The V gene lost 1 base and the J gene lost 2 bases, with 12 bases spanning the gap. The CDR3 runs to 15 residues. The germline V gene encodes CDR1 MNHEY and CDR2 SVGAGI. Study-level findings and limits: Why the repertoires differ is still unclear, perhaps disease activity or prior therapy.

In regard to this clone: Its specificity is not known.

This sample's time point: cycle 4 day 1 (C4D1), after 6 weeks of nivolumab. The patients all showed relapse after autologous stem cell transplantation, while their brentuximab vedotin exposure varied. Produced via immunoSEQ multiplex PCR; TCRdb's table is partial and in-frame only. The sample gives about 85,000 clones, 75% to 95% of which show up once; around 2.7% is in the top ten. The starting material was peripheral blood mononuclear cells (PBMCs), obtained before the fourth cycle of nivolumab. The receptor was derived from a human donor with classical Hodgkin lymphoma. The chain uses TRBV6-5 and TRBJ2-7, with D maybe TRBD2 (6 bases). The chain's CDR3 is CASSYFGGETYEQYF. CDR3 nucleotide sequence: TGTGCCAGCAGTTACTTCGGGGGTGAAACCTACGAGCAGTACTTC.